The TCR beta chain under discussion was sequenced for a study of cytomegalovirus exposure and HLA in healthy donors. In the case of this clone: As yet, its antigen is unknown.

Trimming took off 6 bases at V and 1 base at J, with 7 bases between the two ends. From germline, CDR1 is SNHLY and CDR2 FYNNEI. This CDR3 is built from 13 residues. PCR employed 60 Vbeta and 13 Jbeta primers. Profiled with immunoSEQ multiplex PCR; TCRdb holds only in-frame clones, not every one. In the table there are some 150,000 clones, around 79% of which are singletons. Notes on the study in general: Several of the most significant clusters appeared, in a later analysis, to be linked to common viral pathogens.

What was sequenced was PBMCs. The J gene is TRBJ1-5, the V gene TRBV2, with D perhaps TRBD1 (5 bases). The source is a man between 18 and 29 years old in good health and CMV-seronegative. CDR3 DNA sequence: TGTGCCAGCAGGGGACTGAGCAATCAGCCCCAGCATTTT. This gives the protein CASRGLSNQPQHF.